This T cell receptor beta chain was captured by sequencing in a study of blood T cell repertoires in COVID-19. The overall study: From the United States, Italy and Spain came samples of acute and convalescent COVID-19. PBMCs, B-cell-depleted T cells, or T cells provided the cDNA or gDNA that made up the material.

Per the study methods: Scientists estimated how many nucleated cells there were by amplifying reference gene primers. TCRdb keeps only in-frame clones here, not all; method: immunoSEQ multiplex PCR. That table furnishes V, J and clone size, whereas the DNA furnished D and trimming. The repertoire consists of around 450,000 clones, with about 89% occurring once and the leading ten covering approximately 4.5%. The CDR3 is 15 residues long. Per germline, CDR1 SGHAT and CDR2 FQNNGV. V shed 3 bases and J shed 6 bases, with 14 bases lying between them. The sample consisted of peripheral blood. This TCR came from a woman in her twenties or thirties with acute or convalescent COVID-19. This chain uses TRBV11-2 with TRBJ2-2, with D unresolved. CDR3 nucleotide sequence: TGTGCCAGCAGCTTTACTACCACGGCGGCCGGGGAGCTGTTTTTT. Residues: CASSFTTTAAGELFF.